This T cell receptor (beta chain) was observed in a study of blood T cell repertoires in COVID-19. Germline V gene sequence: CDR1 SGHTA, CDR2 FQGNSA. The CDR3 consists of 15 residues. V shed 5 bases and J 4 bases; nucleotides not matched to a gene: 9. Authors' data handling: Reference gene primer amplification gave nucleated cell count estimates. Produced via immunoSEQ multiplex PCR; TCRdb's table is partial and in-frame only. V, J and clone size were drawn from that table, and D and trimming were deduced from the DNA. The sample lists approximately 40,000 clones; about 85% were seen once. The TCR comes from a man in his fifties in a cohort sampled during active COVID-19. The genes are TRBV7-2 and TRBJ1-2, with TRBD1 identical over 8 bases. Source material: peripheral blood. This chain's CDR3 is CASSITRDRRYGYTF. The CDR3 bases are TGTGCCAGCAGCATCACTAGGGACAGGCGCTATGGCTACACCTTC.